The clone carrying this T cell receptor (beta chain) has more than one count but fewer than ten. The data stem from a study of T-cell memory formation after mild COVID-19. TCRdb re-called the 5' RACE reads through MiXCR, storing one row per CDR3 protein. The data contain around 250,000 distinct CDR3 sequences, about 16% of them singletons. This CDR3 contains 13 residues. Trimming took 6 bases from V and 5 from J; bases not matched to a gene: 4. Germline V gives CDR1 KGHSH, CDR2 LQKENI. The rearrangement joins TRBV18 to TRBJ1-5; TRBD1 matches 7 bases. The material sequenced was PBMCs or a T cell subset sorted from them (not recorded which). This clonotype was obtained from a man between 18 and 35 years old who had mild COVID-19 (a few samples of this study predate the infection). Cell type and time point are not known. The CDR3 region is CASSSDRDQPQHF. In DNA, the CDR3 is TGTGCCAGCTCGTCCGACAGGGATCAGCCCCAGCATTTT. Based on the CDR3 plus reference TRBV18 and TRBJ1-5, the full variable domain is NAGVMQNPRHLVRRRGQEARLRCSPMKGHSHVYWYRQLPEEGLKFMVYLQKENIIDESGMPKERFSAEFPKEGPSILRIQQVVRGDSAAYFCASSSDRDQPQHFGDGTRLSIL.